This T cell receptor beta chain was identified during a study of blood T cell repertoires in COVID-19. The overall study: Acute and convalescent COVID-19 samples came from the United States, Italy and Spain. The cDNA or gDNA used as material had been derived from T cells, B-cell-depleted T cells, or PBMCs.

V shed 3 bases and J shed 2 bases, with 17 bases lying between them. The CDR3 runs to 16 residues. Germline V gene data show CDR1 as SGHNT and CDR2 as YYREEE (reference sequence). The authors' processing: Reference gene primers were amplified, and this amplification served to estimate nucleated cell counts. Clones were read by immunoSEQ multiplex PCR, and TCRdb kept only the in-frame ones, dropping some. That table furnishes V, J and clone size, whereas the DNA furnished D and trimming. Among about 220,000 clones listed, approximately 83% were seen once. The chain has TRBV5-4 and TRBJ1-2; a weak D match, TRBD1 (6 bases). Sequencing was performed on peripheral blood. The clonotype originates from a woman aged 30 to 39 who had recovered from COVID-19. This chain's CDR3 is CASSSHAGTGNYGYTF. DNA for the CDR3: TGTGCCAGCAGCTCACATGCAGGTACAGGGAACTATGGCTACACCTTC.